This T cell receptor (beta chain) comes out of a study of T cell responses to AZD1222 COVID-19 vaccine. Sequenced by immunoSEQ multiplex PCR; TCRdb stores in-frame clones only, minus some. The table records about 190,000 clones, roughly nine tenths of them present only once. Germline V gene lookup returns CDR1 DFQATT and CDR2 SNEGSKA (reference sequence). The CDR3 extends over 11 amino acids. Trimming took 3 bases from V and 5 from J, leaving 7 bases between them. Sequencing used peripheral blood, obtained on day 0 of AZD1222 vaccination. The rearrangement uses TRBV20-1 and TRBJ2-5; D unclear. The sequence was obtained from an adult in good health. The CDR3 sequence is CSARWRETQYF. CDR3 coding DNA: TGCAGTGCTAGGTGGCGGGAGACCCAGTACTTC.